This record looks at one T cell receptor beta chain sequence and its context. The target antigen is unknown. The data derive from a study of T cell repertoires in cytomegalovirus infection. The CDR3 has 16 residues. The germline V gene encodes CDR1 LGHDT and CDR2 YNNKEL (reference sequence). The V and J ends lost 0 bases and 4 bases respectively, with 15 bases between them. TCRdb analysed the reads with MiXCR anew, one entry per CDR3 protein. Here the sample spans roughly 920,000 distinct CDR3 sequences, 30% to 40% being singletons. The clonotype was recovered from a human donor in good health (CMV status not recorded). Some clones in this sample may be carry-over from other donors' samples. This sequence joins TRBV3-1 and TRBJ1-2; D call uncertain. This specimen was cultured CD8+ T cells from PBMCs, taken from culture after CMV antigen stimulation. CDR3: CASSQDGVAHPYGYTF. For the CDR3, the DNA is TGTGCCAGCAGCCAAGACGGGGTCGCCCACCCCTATGGCTACACCTTC.